Presented here are 30 T cell receptor beta chains from one specimen sequenced in a study of T cell changes during pregnancy in multiple sclerosis. The data were produced by immunoSEQ multiplex PCR, yet TCRdb's version contains in-frame clones alone and is incomplete. The sample contains 70,000 to 95,000 clones, just over 90% of which appear only once. Sequencing used CD4+ T cells from peripheral blood mononuclear cells, obtained in the second trimester of pregnancy. Receptor source: a female donor with multiple sclerosis, enrolled in a pregnancy study.

This clone came up a few times. V gene TRBV15 combines with J gene TRBJ2-7, with TRBD1 matching over 8 bases. Unmatched junction bases numbered 13, after V lost 0 bases and J lost 9 bases. The CDR3 has 16 residues. Germline V gene data show CDR1 as LNHNV and CDR2 as YYDKDF (reference sequence). The CDR3 here is CATSRDRTGSFPRQYF. The CDR3 region has the DNA TGTGCCACCAGCAGAGACAGGACAGGGAGTTTCCCCCGGCAGTACTTC.

This sequence joins TRBV5-5 and TRBJ1-3, with D perhaps matching TRBD1 (6 bases). This CDR3 comprises 16 residues. Germline V gene data show CDR1 as SGHKS and CDR2 as YYEKEE (reference sequence). The V gene lost 2 bases and the J gene lost 4 bases, with 16 bases spanning the gap. In DNA form, the CDR3 reads TGTGCCAGCAGCTTAGTACAGGGTCTCGAAGGAAACACCATATATTTT. This codes for CASSLVQGLEGNTIYF.

The chain links TRBV30 to TRBJ1-4; no clear D gene. The CDR3 is made up of 13 amino acids. Trimming left V 1 base short and J 5 bases short, with 8 bases between. Germline CDR1 reads GTSNPN; CDR2 reads SVGIG (reference sequence). CDR3 bases: TGTGCCTGGAGTGCGGGGAAGAATGAAAAACTGTTTTTT. This translates into CAWSAGKNEKLFF.

V usage is TRBV6-1 and J usage is TRBJ1-2; D is perhaps TRBD1 (6 bases). There are 15 residues in the CDR3. V was clipped by 0 bases and J by 4 bases, with 12 bases between them. Germline assignment: CDR1 MNHNS and CDR2 SASEGT. The CDR3 coding sequence is TGTGCCAGCAGTGAAGCGCGATGGACAGTCTATGGCTACACCTTC. It encodes CASSEARWTVYGYTF.

The chain uses TRBV28 and TRBJ1-6; no clear D gene. Germline CDR1 MDHEN, CDR2 SYDVKM. The CDR3 spans 14 residues. Trimming took off 6 bases at V and 5 bases at J, with 11 bases between the two ends. CDR3 region: CASSLSVNNSPLHF. CDR3 sequence (DNA): TGTGCCAGCAGCCTTTCAGTAAATAATTCACCCCTCCACTTT.

The chain uses TRBV7-8 and TRBJ1-3, with D perhaps TRBD1 (6 bases). From germline, CDR1 is SGHVS and CDR2 FQNEAQ. The V gene lost 2 bases and the J gene lost 0 bases, with 14 bases spanning the gap. The CDR3 extends over 17 amino acids. CDR3 coding DNA: TGTGCCAGCAGCTTACTAACAGGGAGGGGCTCTGGAAACACCATATATTTT. Protein sequence: CASSLLTGRGSGNTIYF.

The chain carries TRBV5-6 and TRBJ1-5; no clear D. The CDR3 extends over 14 amino acids. With 1 base removed from V and 1 base from J, the gap between germline ends came to 6 bases. The germline V gene has CDR1 SGHDT and CDR2 YYEEEE. The CDR3 bases are TGTGCCAGCAGCTTGCTACAGAGCAATCAGCCCCAGCATTTT. Translating gives CASSLLQSNQPQHF.

V gene TRBV19 combines with J gene TRBJ2-2, with 11 bases that match TRBD2. Germline V gene lookup returns CDR1 LNHDA and CDR2 SQIVND (reference sequence). V dropped 3 bases and J dropped 3; count of bases not matched to a gene: 6. The CDR3 loop spans 17 amino acids. This CDR3 is CASSIELAGVYTGELFF. CDR3 DNA: TGTGCCAGTAGTATCGAACTAGCGGGAGTGTACACCGGGGAGCTGTTTTTT.

This clone was counted a few times. The V call is TRBV19, the J call TRBJ2-7; perhaps TRBD2 as D (7 bases). The CDR3 covers 15 residues. Germline CDR1 reads LNHDA; CDR2 reads SQIVND (reference sequence). With 1 base removed from V and 5 bases from J, the gap between germline ends came to 15 bases. CDR3 amino acids: CASSIGGGGEDEQYF. The CDR3 DNA follows: TGTGCCAGTAGTATAGGGGGAGGGGGTGAGGACGAGCAGTACTTC.

The chain links TRBV9 to TRBJ2-1; D might be TRBD2 (6 bases). The CDR3 consists of 15 residues. Trimming shortened V by 1 base and J by 0 bases, and 8 bases separated the two germline ends. Germline V gene sequence: CDR1 SGDLS, CDR2 YYNGEE. The CDR3 loop is CASSVKTSSYNEQFF. Written as DNA, the CDR3 is TGTGCCAGCAGCGTAAAGACTAGCTCCTACAATGAGCAGTTCTTC. The full variable domain, its missing parts supplied by reference TRBV9 and TRBJ2-1, is DSGVTQTPKHLITATGQRVTLRCSPRSGDLSVYWYQQSLDQGLQFLIQYYNGEERAKGNILERFSAQQFPDLHSELNLSSLELGDSALYFCASSVKTSSYNEQFFGPGTRLTVL.

The chain is built from TRBV19 and TRBJ1-1; tentative D call: TRBD1 (6 bases). Trimming took 3 bases from V and 1 from J, leaving 9 bases between them. The V gene's germline CDR1 is LNHDA and CDR2 SQIVND (reference sequence). The CDR3 runs to 14 residues. CDR3: CASSIPGANTEAFF. The CDR3 DNA follows: TGTGCCAGTAGTATCCCAGGGGCGAACACTGAAGCTTTCTTT. Full variable domain (missing parts from reference TRBV19 and TRBJ1-1): DGGITQSPKYLFRKEGQNVTLSCEQNLNHDAMYWYRQDPGQGLRLIYYSQIVNDFQKGDIAEGYSVSREKKESFPLTVTSAQKNPTAFYLCASSIPGANTEAFFGQGTRLTVV.

The chain employs TRBV25-1 and TRBJ1-3; 7 bases map to TRBD1. In germline, CDR1 is MGHDK, CDR2 SYGVNS. The CDR3 is 17 residues long. After removal of 1 base from V and 0 bases from J, the junction contained 6 bases not matched to a gene. DNA for the CDR3: TGTGCCAGCAGTGAATCCCCGGGACAGTTCTCTGGAAACACCATATATTTT. As protein: CASSESPGQFSGNTIYF.

The rearrangement links TRBV10-1 to TRBJ2-7; 11 positions match TRBD1. There are 14 residues in the CDR3. After removal of 5 bases from V and 2 bases from J, the junction contained 2 bases not matched to a gene. Germline CDR1 reads WNHNN; CDR2 reads SYGVQD (reference sequence). The DNA of the CDR3 is TGCGCCAGCAGTTTGGGACAGGGGGCCTACGAGCAGTACTTC. Amino acid sequence: CASSLGQGAYEQYF.

The rearrangement links TRBV5-6 to TRBJ1-2; D gene unclear. The CDR3 has 13 residues. Trimming left V 1 base short and J 4 bases short, with 8 bases between. Per germline, CDR1 SGHDT and CDR2 YYEEEE. CDR3 in amino acids: CASSLSSGYGYTF. In DNA, the CDR3 is TGTGCCAGCAGCTTGAGTTCGGGCTATGGCTACACCTTC.

V is TRBV6-1 and J is TRBJ2-1; 7 bases are shared with TRBD2. The V segment lost 1 base and the J segment 12 bases; nucleotides outside the gene matches: 6. Germline V gene sequence: CDR1 MNHNS, CDR2 SASEGT. The CDR3 length is 13 residues. CDR3 residues: CASSEGLAAWQFF. The CDR3 nucleotides are TGTGCCAGCAGTGAAGGGCTAGCGGCATGGCAGTTCTTC.

V and J are TRBV6-5 and TRBJ2-5; no firm D call. V was pared by 2 bases and J by 5 bases, with 12 bases between. Germline CDR1 is MNHEY and CDR2 is SVGAGI. This CDR3 is 14 amino acids long. Here the CDR3 reads CASSYERSTETQYF. The CDR3 DNA reads as TGTGCCAGCAGTTACGAACGGAGTACCGAGACCCAGTACTTC.

This chain uses TRBV19 with TRBJ2-7, with 7 bases matching TRBD2. Germline lookup yields CDR1 LNHDA and CDR2 SQIVND (reference sequence). Germline trimming cut 6 bases from V and 1 base from J; bases unmatched to any gene: 6. The CDR3 contains 14 residues. CDR3 bases: TGTGCCAGTAGCAAAGCGGGGACTTCCTACGAGCAGTACTTC. This translates into CASSKAGTSYEQYF.

CDR3 DNA: TGTGCCAGCAGTAAGGGGCACAGGGTCAACACTGAAGCTTTCTTT. It translates to CASSKGHRVNTEAFF. The chain joins TRBV27 to TRBJ1-1; maybe TRBD1 (6 bases). CDR1 and CDR2 from the germline V gene are MNHEY and SMNVEV (reference sequence). The CDR3 consists of 15 residues. V lost 5 bases and J lost 2, with 15 bases in between.

The V and J genes are TRBV6-1 and TRBJ2-7, with 7 bases that match TRBD1. The germline V gene has CDR1 MNHNS and CDR2 SASEGT. There are 13 residues in the CDR3. V gave up 6 bases and J gave up 2 bases; unmatched junction bases: 4. The CDR3 loop reads CASSTGAAYEQYF. The DNA for the CDR3 is TGTGCCAGCAGCACAGGGGCAGCCTACGAGCAGTACTTC.

This clone was seen only a few times. Within the sample, other DNA sequences also encode this same CDR3. The chain employs TRBV5-1 and TRBJ1-1; TRBD1 agrees at 7 bases. The germline V gene encodes CDR1 SGHRS and CDR2 YFSETQ. V lost 0 bases to trimming and J lost 4 bases; unmatched junction nucleotides: 3. CDR3 length equals 14 residues. As DNA, the CDR3 is TGCGCCAGCAGCTTGGACAGGGGCGGCACTGAAGCTTTCTTT. It yields the protein CASSLDRGGTEAFF. Full variable domain (remainder filled in from reference TRBV5-1 and TRBJ1-1): KAGVTQTPRYLIKTRGQQVTLSCSPISGHRSVSWYQQTPGQGLQFLFEYFSETQRNKGNFPGRFSGRQFSNSRSEMNVSTLELGDSALYLCASSLDRGGTEAFFGQGTRLTVV.

This chain links TRBV7-3 with TRBJ2-6; 8 bases are a match to TRBD1. V lost 5 bases and J lost 1; bases outside the gene matches: 13. This CDR3 is 19 amino acids long. Germline loops: CDR1 SGHTA, CDR2 FQGTGA. The CDR3 loop reads CASSPRGNRGASGANVLTF. The CDR3 bases are TGTGCCAGCAGCCCCCGGGGGAACAGGGGGGCATCTGGGGCCAACGTCCTGACTTTC.

The J gene is TRBJ1-1, the V gene TRBV30; perhaps TRBD1 as D (6 bases). The CDR3 length is 10 residues. V lost 5 bases and J 10 bases, leaving 11 bases between the germline ends. Germline assignment: CDR1 GTSNPN and CDR2 SVGIG (reference sequence). CDR3 protein: CAWLGAGAFF. In nucleotides, the CDR3 is TGTGCCTGGCTGGGGGCTGGAGCTTTCTTT.

The rearrangement uses TRBV30 and TRBJ2-5, with TRBD1 matching over 7 bases. The CDR3 runs to 16 residues. CDR1 is GTSNPN, CDR2 SVGIG, per germline (reference sequence). V trimming: 0 bases; J trimming: 1 base; junction bases outside the gene matches: 8. The CDR3 protein is CAWSVGRAGGQETQYF. The CDR3, as DNA: TGTGCCTGGAGTGTAGGCAGGGCAGGGGGCCAAGAGACCCAGTACTTC. Full variable domain (rest looked up from reference TRBV30 and TRBJ2-5): SQTIHQWPATLVQPVGSPLSLECTVEGTSNPNLYWYRQAAGRGLQLLFYSVGIGQISSEVPQNLSASRPQDRQFILSSKKLLLSDSGFYLCAWSVGRAGGQETQYFGPGTRLLVL.

The genes are TRBV7-9 and TRBJ2-7, with D unclear. CDR3 length: 14 amino acids. Trimming removed 1 base at V and 6 bases at J, with 13 bases between. Per the germline V gene, CDR1 is SEHNR and CDR2 is FQNEAQ (reference sequence). DNA for the CDR3: TGTGCCAGCAGCTTAGAGAAGCGTTTAAGCGAGCAGTACTTC. It specifies CASSLEKRLSEQYF. Supplemented by reference TRBV7-9 and TRBJ2-7, the full variable domain reads DTGVSQNPRHKITKRGQNVTFRCDPISEHNRLYWYRQTLGQGPEFLTYFQNEAQLEKSRLLSDRFSAERPKGSFSTLEIQRTEQGDSAMYLCASSLEKRLSEQYFGPGTRLTVT.

The chain carries TRBV5-4 and TRBJ2-1; TRBD2 aligns across 10 bases. Germline values: CDR1 SGHNT, CDR2 YYREEE (reference sequence). The CDR3 covers 12 residues. J lost 10 bases, V lost 4 bases, and 2 bases had no gene match. CDR3 sequence: CASSLLAGEQFF. CDR3 in DNA: TGTGCCAGCAGCCTACTAGCGGGAGAGCAGTTCTTC.

The rearrangement links TRBV27 to TRBJ2-7, with 9 bases lining up with TRBD1. Germline CDR1 MNHEY, CDR2 SMNVEV (reference sequence). The CDR3 length is 14 residues. The V segment lost 0 bases and the J segment 3 bases; nucleotides outside the gene matches: 0. CDR3: CASSLSDRGYEQYF. CDR3 bases: TGTGCCAGCAGTTTATCGGACAGGGGCTACGAGCAGTACTTC.

This sequence joins TRBV28 and TRBJ2-3, with a weak D call TRBD2 (5 bases). CDR1 is MDHEN, CDR2 SYDVKM, per germline. With 2 bases removed from V and 4 bases from J, the gap between germline ends came to 19 bases. The CDR3 has 17 amino acids. The CDR3 nucleotides read TGTGCCAGCAGTTTAAGTCGGTCGGGAACAGTTTCAGATACGCAGTATTTT. Translated: CASSLSRSGTVSDTQYF.

This clone was found once. The chain uses TRBV2 and TRBJ1-3; tentatively, D is TRBD1 (6 bases). Trimming left V 5 bases short and J 0 bases short, with 11 bases between. Germline CDR1 reads SNHLY; CDR2 reads FYNNEI. The CDR3 totals 15 residues. The CDR3 sequence is CASSSRGFSGNTIYF. The CDR3 coding sequence is TGTGCCAGCAGTAGCAGGGGATTCTCTGGAAACACCATATATTTT.

The V call is TRBV5-4, the J call TRBJ2-3; D might be TRBD2 (5 bases). V was trimmed by 2 bases and J by 4 bases, leaving 14 bases between them. CDR3 length equals 15 residues. Germline V CDR1 and CDR2: SGHNT, YYREEE (reference sequence). CDR3 protein: CASSLKAELPDTQYF. The CDR3 nucleotides are TGTGCCAGCAGCTTAAAAGCGGAACTCCCAGATACGCAGTATTTT. Filled out from reference TRBV5-4 and TRBJ2-3, the complete variable domain reads ETGVTQSPTHLIKTRGQQVTLRCSSQSGHNTVSWYQQALGQGPQFIFQYYREEENGRGNFPPRFSGLQFPNYSSELNVNALELDDSALYLCASSLKAELPDTQYFGPGTRLTVL.

The chain employs TRBV9 and TRBJ2-3; TRBD2 aligns across 11 bases. The germline CDR1 and CDR2 sequences are SGDLS and YYNGEE. V was clipped by 0 bases and J by 2 bases; unmatched bases: 8. The CDR3 sequence is 18 residues long. CDR3 protein: CASSVGPGLAGDTDTQYF. Written as DNA, the CDR3 is TGTGCCAGCAGCGTAGGCCCCGGACTAGCGGGCGACACAGATACGCAGTATTTT.